This T cell receptor (beta chain) emerged from a study of cytomegalovirus exposure and HLA in healthy donors. General study results and limits: The classifier reportedly diagnosed cytomegalovirus status with high specificity and sensitivity. TRBV6-2, TRBV6-3 and other indistinguishable V segments were excluded.

CDR1 is SGDLS and CDR2 is YYNGEE in the germline V gene. The CDR3 has 16 amino acids. V lost 2 bases to trimming and J lost 2 bases; unmatched junction nucleotides: 9. Use of 60 Vbeta and 13 Jbeta primers characterized the PCR. TCRdb keeps only in-frame clones here, not all; method: immunoSEQ multiplex PCR. This sample lists some 110,000 clones; its ten largest clones have about 2.2%. Remarks on this clone: Its specificity is unknown.

The specimen sequenced was PBMCs. This receptor was obtained from a middle-aged man in good health and CMV-seronegative. The chain couples TRBV9 to TRBJ2-5; 7 bases fit TRBD2. The DNA of the CDR3 is TGTGCCAGCAGCGTGGGGGGGTTTAGCGTACAAGAGACCCAGTACTTC. Translated, it gives CASSVGGFSVQETQYF.